Below are 2 T cell receptor beta chains sequenced from a single sample in a study of blood T cell repertoires in COVID-19. Generated by immunoSEQ multiplex PCR, the TCRdb table keeps only in-frame clones and is missing some. The table lists 400,000 to 550,000 clones, 87% of them singletons. Sample: PBMCs or T cells enriched from blood (not recorded which). The receptor source for this set is a woman aged 18 to 35 with acute COVID-19.

This chain connects TRBV18 to TRBJ1-1; D ambiguous. V was cut by 3 bases and J by 5 bases, with 13 bases left in between. The CDR3 totals 14 residues. Germline V CDR1 and CDR2: KGHSH, LQKENI. CDR3: CASSPDLSRTEAFF. Written as DNA, the CDR3 is TGTGCCAGCTCACCTGATTTGAGTCGTACTGAAGCTTTCTTT.

The rearrangement uses TRBV10-3 and TRBJ2-3, with a tentative D call TRBD1 (8 bases). The germline V gene has CDR1 ENHRY and CDR2 SYGVKD. There are 20 residues in the CDR3. The V end lost 3 bases, the J end lost 6 bases, and 31 bases lay between the germline ends. CDR3 bases: TGTGCCATCAGTGACATAGGACAGGGAAGGCTAGCGGAGAGTTCGGATACGCAGTATTTT. Amino acids: CAISDIGQGRLAESSDTQYF.